This entry features one T cell receptor beta chain sequence. This sample was included in a study of blood T cell repertoires in COVID-19. Produced via immunoSEQ multiplex PCR; TCRdb's table is partial and in-frame only. The sample shows 200,000 or so clones, around 81% of them seen only once. Participants' own reports of clinical history determined their cohort assignment. Two negative PCRs, clearance, or symptom resolution were required of recovered Cohort 3 donors. This sequence originates from a man aged 35-49 years who had recovered from COVID-19. Source material: PBMCs or T cells enriched from blood (not recorded which).

For the CDR3, the DNA is TGTGCCAGCAGCCAAGATTCGAGGGGGCGAAGGCCTGAAGCTTTCTTT. Residues: CASSQDSRGRRPEAFF. This rearrangement joins TRBV4-2 to TRBJ1-1; TRBD1 aligns across 7 bases. From germline, CDR1 is LGHNA and CDR2 YNFKEQ. Trimming removed 0 bases from V and 6 bases from J; junction bases left unmatched: 10. The CDR3 is made up of 16 amino acids.